Listed below are T cell receptor beta chains from one sample, sequenced in a study of blood T cell repertoires in COVID-19. Produced via immunoSEQ multiplex PCR; TCRdb's table is partial and in-frame only. The sample holds some 340,000 clones, about 85% seen once. Input material: peripheral blood. These receptors all come from a woman aged 18-29 years with acute or convalescent COVID-19. The CDR3 runs from the conserved cysteine through the conserved F or W. The D gene is left open where the match is weak. Clone size is not always given. Where it is, it says once, few, many or a class for expanded clones.

clone_size: few
d_call: NA
j_call: TRBJ2-7
v_call: TRBV30
cdr3_nt: TGTGCCTGGAGCAGTAAAAGAGGGGGACAGCAGTACTTC
cdr3_aa: CAWSSKRGGQQYF

clone_size: once
d_call: TRBD1
j_call: TRBJ1-1
v_call: TRBV7-3
cdr3_nt: TGTGCCAGCAGCCCCTCCTTCAGGACAGGGCCCTCCGGGGCTTTCTTT
cdr3_aa: CASSPSFRTGPSGAFF

clone_size: NA
d_call: TRBD2
j_call: TRBJ2-7
v_call: TRBV20-1
cdr3_nt: TGCAGTGCTAGTGACCTAGCGGGATTTTCCTACGAGCAGTACTTC
cdr3_aa: CSASDLAGFSYEQYF

clone_size: NA
d_call: TRBD1
j_call: TRBJ2-5
v_call: TRBV5-1
cdr3_nt: TGCGCCAGCAGCCCGGAAGGGGGCGAATGGGAGACCCAGTACTTC
cdr3_aa: CASSPEGGEWETQYF

clone_size: NA
d_call: NA
j_call: TRBJ2-2
v_call: TRBV7-2
cdr3_nt: TGTGCGTTCCAACGGGGGGCTAACACCGGGGAGCTGTTTTTT
cdr3_aa: CAFQRGANTGELFF

clone_size: NA
d_call: NA
j_call: TRBJ2-1
v_call: TRBV10-2
cdr3_nt: TGCGCCAGCAGTGAGTGGCAGGGGTACCCCTCCTACAATGAGCAGTTCTTC
cdr3_aa: CASSEWQGYPSYNEQFF

clone_size: NA
d_call: TRBD1
j_call: TRBJ1-1
v_call: TRBV9
cdr3_nt: TGTGCCAGCAGCGTACAGGGGGGCTCTGAAGCTTTCTTT
cdr3_aa: CASSVQGGSEAFF

clone_size: NA
d_call: TRBD2
j_call: TRBJ2-7
v_call: TRBV5-4
cdr3_nt: TGTGCCAGCAGCTTGCTAAGCGGGGGTTCCTACGAGCAGTACTTC
cdr3_aa: CASSLLSGGSYEQYF

clone_size: NA
d_call: TRBD2
j_call: TRBJ2-4
v_call: TRBV6-1
cdr3_nt: TGTGCCAGCAGTGAAAGGACTAGCGGGCAAAACATTCAGTACTTC
cdr3_aa: CASSERTSGQNIQYF

clone_size: once
d_call: NA
j_call: TRBJ2-1
v_call: TRBV27
cdr3_nt: TGTGCCAGCAGTTTAAGTCGGGTACCTTACAATGAGCAGTTCTTC
cdr3_aa: CASSLSRVPYNEQFF

clone_size: NA
d_call: NA
j_call: TRBJ1-4
v_call: TRBV6-5
cdr3_nt: TGTGCCAGCAGTTACCGCGGTTTTAGCAATGAAAAACTGTTTTTT
cdr3_aa: CASSYRGFSNEKLFF

clone_size: NA
d_call: NA
j_call: TRBJ1-4
v_call: TRBV6-5
cdr3_nt: TGTGCCAGCAGTTCCACCCACTCTAATGAAAAACTGTTTTTT
cdr3_aa: CASSSTHSNEKLFF

clone_size: once
d_call: NA
j_call: TRBJ1-2
v_call: TRBV6-6
cdr3_nt: TGTGCTACAGAGACGGGGAAAAGTAGGGCTAACTATGGCTACACCTTC
cdr3_aa: CATETGKSRANYGYTF

clone_size: NA
d_call: NA
j_call: TRBJ1-1
v_call: TRBV28
cdr3_nt: TGTGCCAGCAGTTCCCCGGACTCACTGAACACTGAAGCTTTCTTT
cdr3_aa: CASSSPDSLNTEAFF

clone_size: NA
d_call: TRBD1
j_call: TRBJ1-2
v_call: TRBV4-2
cdr3_nt: TGTGCCAGCAGTGGGGACAGGGGGTTTGGCTACACCTTC
cdr3_aa: CASSGDRGFGYTF

clone_size: once
d_call: TRBD1
j_call: TRBJ1-4
v_call: TRBV28
cdr3_nt: TGTGCCAGCAGCCGGGGACAGGCAACTAATGAAAAACTGTTTTTT
cdr3_aa: CASSRGQATNEKLFF

clone_size: NA
d_call: NA
j_call: TRBJ2-7
v_call: TRBV13
cdr3_nt: TGTGCCAGCAGCCAAGGGACTGATGTCTACGAGCAGTACTTC
cdr3_aa: CASSQGTDVYEQYF

clone_size: NA
d_call: NA
j_call: TRBJ1-2
v_call: TRBV19
cdr3_nt: TGTGCCAGTAGTATAGGGGGGCTCCCCCCAGCTAACTATGGCTACACCTTC
cdr3_aa: CASSIGGLPPANYGYTF

clone_size: NA
d_call: NA
j_call: TRBJ2-2
v_call: TRBV12-3/TRBV12-4
cdr3_nt: TGTGCCAGCACTACGCGGGTGAGCGGGGAGCTGTTTTTT
cdr3_aa: CASTTRVSGELFF

clone_size: NA
d_call: NA
j_call: TRBJ1-2
v_call: TRBV5-4
cdr3_nt: TGTGCCAGCAGCTTCGGGGGACCAGCTAACTATGGCTACACCTTC
cdr3_aa: CASSFGGPANYGYTF

clone_size: NA
d_call: NA
j_call: TRBJ2-7
v_call: TRBV2
cdr3_nt: TGTGCCAGCTACCAGGGATCCTACGAGCAGTACTTC
cdr3_aa: CASYQGSYEQYF

clone_size: few
d_call: TRBD1
j_call: TRBJ1-2
v_call: TRBV10-1
cdr3_nt: TGCGCCAGCAGTCCGGGACAGGGGAGCCCTGGCTACACCTTC
cdr3_aa: CASSPGQGSPGYTF

clone_size: NA
d_call: TRBD1
j_call: TRBJ2-1
v_call: TRBV10-3
cdr3_nt: TGTGCCATCAGTGAGGCCTACAGGGGGCTGGACAATGAGCAGTTCTTC
cdr3_aa: CAISEAYRGLDNEQFF

clone_size: NA
d_call: NA
j_call: TRBJ2-7
v_call: TRBV9
cdr3_nt: TGTGCCAGCCGGAGCGCCAACGAGCAGTACTTC
cdr3_aa: CASRSANEQYF

clone_size: NA
d_call: NA
j_call: TRBJ1-1
v_call: TRBV7-3
cdr3_nt: TGTGCCAGCAGCTTGGGGGGAGCCGAAGCTTTCTTT
cdr3_aa: CASSLGGAEAFF

clone_size: NA
d_call: NA
j_call: TRBJ2-5
v_call: TRBV19
cdr3_nt: TGTGCCAGTAGTATAGCAGTGTACCAAGAGACCCAGTACTTC
cdr3_aa: CASSIAVYQETQYF

clone_size: once
d_call: TRBD2
j_call: TRBJ2-3
v_call: TRBV5-4
cdr3_nt: TGTGCCAGCAGCTTGGAAAGTAGCGGGGGGGCGGGCACAGATACGCAGTATTTT
cdr3_aa: CASSLESSGGAGTDTQYF

clone_size: NA
d_call: TRBD1
j_call: TRBJ1-4
v_call: TRBV9
cdr3_nt: TGTGCCAGCAGCCTCCGGACAGGGGGGACTGAAAAACTGTTTTTT
cdr3_aa: CASSLRTGGTEKLFF

clone_size: once
d_call: TRBD2
j_call: TRBJ2-7
v_call: TRBV7-9
cdr3_nt: TGTGCCAGCAGCGGGGGAGGGCCCGAGCAGTACTTC
cdr3_aa: CASSGGGPEQYF